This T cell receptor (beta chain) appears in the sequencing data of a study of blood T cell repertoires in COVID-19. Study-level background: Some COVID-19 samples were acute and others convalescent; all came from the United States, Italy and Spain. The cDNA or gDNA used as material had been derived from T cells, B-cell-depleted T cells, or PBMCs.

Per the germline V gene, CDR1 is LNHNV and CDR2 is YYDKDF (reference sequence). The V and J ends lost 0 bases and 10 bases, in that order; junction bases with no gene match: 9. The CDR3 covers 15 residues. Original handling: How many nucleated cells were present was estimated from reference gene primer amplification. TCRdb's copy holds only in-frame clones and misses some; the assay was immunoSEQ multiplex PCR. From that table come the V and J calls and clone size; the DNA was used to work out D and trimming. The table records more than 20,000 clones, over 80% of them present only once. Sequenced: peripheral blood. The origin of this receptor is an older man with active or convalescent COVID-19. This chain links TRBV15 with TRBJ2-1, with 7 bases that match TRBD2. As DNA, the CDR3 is TGTGCCACCAGCAGAGACCGAGCGGGGAGGTACGAGCAGTTCTTC. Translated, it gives CATSRDRAGRYEQFF.